Listed below are T cell receptor beta chains from one sample, sequenced in a study of Graves' ophthalmopathy and Graves' hyperthyroidism. TCRdb ran MiXCR on the multiplex PCR reads and lists one entry per CDR3 protein. The sample has almost 750,000 distinct CDR3 sequences, 40% seen once. Sample: peripheral blood. These receptors all come from an adult man with Graves' ophthalmopathy. CDR3s include the opening cysteine and the closing phenylalanine or tryptophan. A D gene is named only where the DNA matches it firmly. Only some rows state a clone size, as once, few, many or a class for expanded clones.

TRBV10-3	TRBJ1-1	NA	NA	CALGKQGGNTEAFF	TGTGCCCTCGGAAAACAGGGAGGAAACACTGAAGCTTTCTTT
TRBV25-1	TRBJ1-2	NA	NA	CASSASRDTQSWGYTF	TGTGCCAGCAGTGCTAGCCGGGACACCCAATCGTGGGGCTACACCTTC
TRBV3-1	TRBJ1-1	NA	NA	CASSLKDRSKAFF	TGTGCCAGCAGCCTGAAAGACAGATCCAAAGCTTTCTTT
TRBV11-2	TRBJ2-5	NA	NA	CASSWDTRLLGQETQYF	TGTGCCAGCAGCTGGGACACTAGACTTTTAGGGCAAGAGACCCAGTACTTC
TRBV20-1	TRBJ1-5	many	NA	CSAFNSNQPQHF	TGCAGTGCCTTCAATAGCAATCAGCCCCAGCATTTT
TRBV7-9	TRBJ1-2	few	TRBD1	CASSPGQGTHSDTF	TGTGCCAGCAGTCCAGGACAGGGGACTCATTCTGACACCTTC
TRBV29-1	TRBJ2-3	NA	TRBD2	CSALGLAGVSVDTQYF	TGCAGCGCCCTGGGACTAGCGGGAGTATCAGTGGATACGCAGTATTTT
TRBV10-3	TRBJ1-2	many	TRBD1	CAIRRTGKGGYTF	TGTGCCATCAGGAGGACAGGGAAGGGTGGCTACACCTTC
TRBV7-2	TRBJ1-2	many	NA	CASSLQNANYGYTF	TGTGCCAGCAGCTTACAGAATGCTAACTATGGCTACACCTTC
TRBV29-1	TRBJ1-1	NA	NA	CSVSNSLHVTEAFF	TGCAGCGTCAGCAATAGTTTACATGTAACTGAAGCTTTCTTT
TRBV25-1	TRBJ2-2	NA	TRBD1	CASSQLRDRGRPNTGELFF	TGTGCCAGCAGCCAACTCCGGGACAGGGGTCGTCCGAACACCGGGGAGCTGTTTTTT
TRBV9	TRBJ2-7	NA	NA	CASNGGVGYEQYF	TGTGCCAGCAATGGGGGAGTCGGGTACGAGCAGTACTTC
TRBV10-3	TRBJ1-1	NA	TRBD1	CASSYSRTGNTEAFF	TGTGCCAGCAGTTACTCTAGGACAGGGAACACTGAAGCTTTCTTT
TRBV24-1	TRBJ1-5	NA	TRBD1	CASSYRGGPNQPQHF	TGTGCCAGCAGTTACAGGGGTGGTCCAAATCAGCCCCAGCATTTT
TRBV15	TRBJ1-2	many	NA	CATSAGPGDYGYTF	TGTGCCACCAGCGCGGGACCAGGGGACTATGGCTACACCTTC
TRBV2	TRBJ2-5	many	NA	CASSGSGSGETQYF	TGTGCCAGCAGTGGTTCAGGAAGCGGAGAGACCCAGTACTTC
TRBV7-6	TRBJ2-7	NA	NA	CASSVATSRGSDEQYF	TGTGCCAGCAGCGTAGCTACGAGCAGGGGTAGCGACGAGCAGTACTTC
TRBV20-1	TRBJ2-5	many	NA	CSARRDPSQETQYF	TGCAGTGCTAGACGGGACCCTAGCCAAGAGACCCAGTACTTC
TRBV2	TRBJ1-5	NA	NA	CASTREQETQHF	TGTGCCAGCACGAGGGAACAAGAGACCCAGCATTTT
TRBV10-3	TRBJ2-6	few	TRBD1	CASSDRVSGANVLTF	TGTGCCAGCAGTGACAGGGTCTCTGGGGCCAACGTCCTGACTTTC
TRBV20-1	TRBJ1-2	NA	NA	CSASPSFLYGYTF	TGCAGTGCTAGCCCTTCCTTTCTTTATGGCTACACCTTC
TRBV7-9	TRBJ2-2	NA	TRBD1	CASSLTGAANTGELFF	TGTGCCAGCAGTCTGACAGGGGCCGCGAACACCGGGGAGCTGTTTTTT
TRBV7-9	TRBJ2-2	NA	NA	CASSLKEYTGELFF	TGTGCCAGCAGCTTAAAGGAGTACACCGGGGAGCTGTTTTTT
TRBV20-1	TRBJ1-2	NA	NA	CSARSDRYGYTF	TGCAGTGCTAGGTCGGACAGATATGGCTACACCTTC
TRBV2	TRBJ1-4	many	NA	CASSEYFKLFF	TGTGCCAGCAGTGAATATTTCAAACTGTTTTTT
TRBV7-9	TRBJ1-3	once	NA	CPSRTSSSGNTIYF	TGTCCCAGCAGAACATCAAGCTCTGGAAACACCATATATTTT
TRBV7-2	TRBJ1-2	NA	NA	CASSPGGAVDGYTF	TGTGCCAGCAGCCCGGGTGGCGCCGTGGATGGCTACACCTTC
TRBV20-1	TRBJ1-4	few	TRBD1	CSAIPQGNRFGKLFF	TGCAGTGCTATCCCACAGGGGAATCGTTTCGGAAAACTGTTTTTT
TRBV20-1	TRBJ1-6	many	NA	CSAPSRGGGSYNSPLHF	TGCAGTGCACCTAGTAGGGGGGGCGGTTCCTATAATTCACCCCTCCACTTT
TRBV29-1	TRBJ1-1	few	NA	CSVGGTMNTEAFF	TGCAGCGTTGGGGGTACCATGAACACTGAAGCTTTCTTT
TRBV7-2	TRBJ2-7	NA	TRBD1	CASSFPGTGSYEQYF	TGTGCCAGCAGCTTCCCCGGGACAGGCTCCTACGAGCAGTACTTC
TRBV25-1	TRBJ1-2	NA	TRBD1	CASRPQGGVGGYTF	TGTGCCAGCAGACCACAGGGGGGGGTAGGTGGCTACACCTTC
TRBV20-1	TRBJ1-5	NA	TRBD1	CSAPWDRPGVIGPQHF	TGCAGTGCTCCATGGGACAGGCCGGGTGTAATCGGGCCCCAGCATTTT
TRBV6-6	TRBJ2-7	few	NA	CASSYTRDTYYEQYF	TGTGCCAGCAGTTACACTAGGGACACCTACTACGAGCAGTACTTC
TRBV29-1	TRBJ2-7	NA	TRBD2	CSSGLAVYEQYF	TGCAGCTCCGGACTAGCGGTCTACGAGCAGTACTTC
TRBV12-3/TRBV12-4	TRBJ1-4	many	NA	CASSKGRINEKLFF	TGTGCCAGCAGTAAAGGGCGAATTAATGAAAAACTGTTTTTT